The 12 T cell receptor beta chains listed next were all sequenced from one sample in a study of tumor-infiltrating lymphocytes in primary liver carcinoma. The source of the blood RNA was unsorted whole blood, and germline DNA was extracted as well. A primer in the constant region served to generate TCR beta cDNA from approximately 500 ng of total RNA. Libraries for TCR beta were built through three nested multiplex PCR rounds, which together made up a slightly modified ARM-PCR procedure. The study ran its first two PCR rounds for nine to eleven cycles each, using TRBV1-TRBV30 forward primers and a C-beta reverse primer. MiXCR, applied by TCRdb to the multiplex PCR reads, yields one record per CDR3 protein. The sample includes almost 200,000 distinct CDR3 sequences, less than 70% of them seen just once. The specimen was peripheral blood. The receptors shown here come from a woman aged 60-75 years with primary liver carcinoma and hepatitis B virus infection.

The sample holds a few counts of this clonotype. J is TRBJ1-4 and V is TRBV7-9; D remains ambiguous. Deletions cut 5 bases from V and 5 bases from J, with 18 bases between. This CDR3 is 16 amino acids long. Germline CDR1 and CDR2: SEHNR and FQNEAQ (reference sequence). CDR3 DNA: TGTGCCAGCAGCCCGGGTTTTGGAGGCCCCAATGAAAAACTGTTTTTT. Its protein is CASSPGFGGPNEKLFF.

The chain uses TRBV11-2 and TRBJ2-3; TRBD2 aligns across 13 bases. This CDR3 is 14 amino acids long. The germline V gene encodes CDR1 SGHAT and CDR2 FQNNGV. Germline trimming cut 11 bases from V and 7 bases from J; bases unmatched to any gene: 9. The CDR3 is CACSGLAGPYTQYF. The CDR3 DNA follows: TGTGCCTGCTCGGGACTAGCGGGACCATATACGCAGTATTTT.

This clonotype was detected many times. The chain is built from TRBV4-2 and TRBJ1-5, with 12 bases fitting TRBD1. Germline V gene lookup returns CDR1 LGHNA and CDR2 YNFKEQ. CDR3 length equals 18 residues. The V gene end was trimmed by 2 bases and the J gene end by 6 bases; junction bases not matched to a gene: 11. The CDR3: CASSQSAGTGGSGQPQHF. The CDR3 DNA reads TGTGCCAGCAGCCAATCCGCCGGGACAGGGGGCTCGGGTCAGCCCCAGCATTTT.

With regard to this clonotype: Its ends do not fully match the called genes, so a read error is possible. The gene calls are TRBV4-1 and TRBJ2-1; TRBD2 aligns across 10 bases. This CDR3 spans 17 amino acids. CDR1 MGHRA and CDR2 YSYEKL come from the germline V gene. The CDR3 nucleotides read TGCGCCAGCGGCCGATCCCCACTAGCGGGATTGGGCAATGAGCAGTTTTTC. As protein: CASGRSPLAGLGNEQFF.

Only one count was recorded for this clonotype. The CDR3 DNA reads as TGTGCCAGCAATCAAGGACTAGCGGGACCGGACAATGAGCAGTTCTTC. Translation gives CASNQGLAGPDNEQFF. The V gene is TRBV12-3 or TRBV12-4, the J gene TRBJ2-1; TRBD2 matches at 12 bases. Trimming removed 7 bases from V and 5 bases from J; junction bases left unmatched: 9. This CDR3 spans 16 amino acids.

Only a few counts were recorded for this clonotype. This chain connects TRBV5-1 to TRBJ2-3; D is possibly TRBD1 or TRBD2 (5 bases each). The CDR3 extends over 18 amino acids. Trimming shortened V by 0 bases and J by 2 bases, and 19 bases separated the two germline ends. Looked up from germline, CDR1 is SGHRS and CDR2 is YFSETQ. The chain's CDR3 is CASSLVDSPVGDTDTQYF. The CDR3 DNA is TGCGCCAGCAGCTTGGTGGACTCACCAGTGGGGGACACAGATACGCAGTATTTT.

This clonotype appeared many times. V usage is TRBV6-1 and J usage is TRBJ2-5; tentative D call: TRBD1 (6 bases). Germline V gene sequence: CDR1 MNHNS, CDR2 SASEGT. V was cut by 3 bases and J by 5 bases, with 16 bases left in between. The CDR3 totals 15 residues. The CDR3 DNA reads TGTGCCAGCAGTGACACAGGGAATGGGTGGGAGACCCAGTACTTC. It translates to CASSDTGNGWETQYF.

A remark on this clonotype: In this CDR3 the conserved last residue, phenylalanine or tryptophan, is missing, so a read error is likely. The chain employs TRBV28 and TRBJ1-5; D not resolved. This CDR3 comprises 15 residues. V lost 8 bases to trimming and J lost 0 bases, with 14 bases between them. The V gene's germline CDR1 is MDHEN and CDR2 SYDVKM. CDR3 sequence: CASRRSGHSNQPQHL. CDR3 DNA: TGTGCCAGCCGGCGGTCGGGCCATAGCAATCAGCCCCAGCATCTT.

A word on this clonotype: At one end, the junction sequence differs from germline, possibly due to a read error. This chain connects TRBV29-1 to TRBJ2-1, with D perhaps matching TRBD2 (6 bases). In germline, CDR1 is SQVTM, CDR2 ANQGSEA. The CDR3 is made up of 12 amino acids. This CDR3 reads CGVRGFNNKQFF. As DNA, the CDR3 is TGCGGCGTTCGGGGGTTCAACAATAAGCAGTTCTTC.

The chain recombines TRBV6-5 with TRBJ2-2; D is unclear. Germline loops: CDR1 MNHEY, CDR2 SVGAGI. The ends were cut back, 0 bases at V and 3 bases at J, with 11 bases in the middle. The CDR3 has 16 residues. CDR3 DNA sequence: TGTGCCAGCAGTTACTCTGGGGTCCTCGACACCGGGGAGCTGTTTTTT. Its translation: CASSYSGVLDTGELFF.

This clonotype was counted at least ten times. The J gene is TRBJ1-5, the V gene TRBV5-6, with a weak D call TRBD1 (5 bases). The CDR3 is made up of 14 amino acids. The germline V gene has CDR1 SGHDT and CDR2 YYEEEE. V lost 2 bases to trimming and J lost 5 bases, with 11 bases between them. The CDR3 DNA sequence: TGTGCCAGCAGCTTCCAGGGTAATGATCAGCCCCAGCATTTT. It is translated as CASSFQGNDQPQHF.

Comments on this clonotype: One end of the junction does not line up with germline, which may come from a read error. V usage is TRBV4-1 and J usage is TRBJ2-3; TRBD1 might be the D (5 bases). Germline CDR1 and CDR2: MGHRA and YSYEKL. The CDR3 length is 16 residues. CDR3 coding DNA: TGCGCCAGTCGCGAAGGTCAGGGTAAAATTACAGATACGCAGTATTTC. This gives the protein CASREGQGKITDTQYF.